The 31 T cell receptor beta chains below all came from one sample that was sequenced in a study of naive and memory T cell subsets. An equimolar mix of two oligonucleotides served as the beta constant-region primer for TRBC1 and TRBC2. Ligated cDNA was amplified by four rounds of PCR with nested alpha and beta constant-region primers and SP2. In TCRdb, the UMI-ligation and nested PCR reads were re-called with MiXCR into one record per CDR3 protein. Among about 150,000 distinct CDR3 sequences listed, roughly 23% were seen once. The study's findings and limits: Possibly reflecting memory cells re-expressing CD45RA, a few larger clonotypes occurred in naive repertoires, especially CD8.

The antigens these receptors bind are not known. Material for sequencing was naive CD4+ T cells from blood. These receptors originate from a human donor in good health.

This clonotype has more than one count but fewer than ten. The rearrangement joins TRBV20-1 to TRBJ2-7; 7 bases fit TRBD1. The ends lost 6 bases at V and 4 bases at J; junction bases unmatched: 12. The CDR3 runs to 14 residues. Germline-derived CDR1 and CDR2 are DFQATT and SNEGSKA (reference sequence). CDR3: CSAARQGIWYEQYF. The CDR3 nucleotides read TGCAGTGCCGCCAGACAGGGTATCTGGTACGAGCAGTACTTC.

This clonotype was detected a few times. This chain joins TRBV12-5 and TRBJ2-3; D is possibly TRBD1 or TRBD2 (5 bases each). V was cut by 6 bases and J by 6 bases, with 13 bases left in between. Germline CDR1 and CDR2: LGHNT and FRNRAP. This CDR3 spans 13 amino acids. CDR3 amino acids: CASGWDLGDTQYF. In nucleotides, the CDR3 is TGTGCTAGTGGCTGGGACCTTGGGGATACGCAGTATTTT.

The chain employs TRBV7-2 and TRBJ2-3; tentatively, D is TRBD1 or TRBD2 (5 bases each). V was clipped by 5 bases and J by 0 bases, with 15 bases between them. Looked up from germline, CDR1 is SGHTA and CDR2 is FQGNSA. CDR3 length: 16 amino acids. The CDR3 DNA is TGTGCCAGCAGCCCTAGAGGGGAACCTAGCACAGATACGCAGTATTTT. It specifies CASSPRGEPSTDTQYF.

In this sample, this clonotype turned up a few times. The CDR3: CASSLVGASFSEQYF. The CDR3 DNA follows: TGTGCCAGCAGTTTAGTGGGGGCCTCTTTTAGCGAGCAGTACTTC. The rearrangement joins TRBV12-3 or TRBV12-4 to TRBJ2-7; perhaps TRBD1 as D (6 bases). This CDR3 has 15 amino acids. V shed 1 base and J shed 6 bases, with 16 bases lying between them.

The V and J genes are TRBV20-1 and TRBJ2-7; TRBD2 matches 13 bases. Germline V CDR1 and CDR2: DFQATT, SNEGSKA (reference sequence). This CDR3 contains 15 residues. The V segment lost 1 base and the J segment 4 bases; nucleotides outside the gene matches: 4. CDR3: CSARALLAGGYEQYF. The CDR3 DNA reads TGCAGTGCTAGAGCTCTACTAGCGGGAGGGTACGAGCAGTACTTC.

The gene calls are TRBV12-3 or TRBV12-4 and TRBJ1-1; D possibly corresponds to TRBD1 (5 bases). The CDR3 extends over 14 amino acids. Trimming took off 6 bases at V and 3 bases at J, with 14 bases between the two ends. This CDR3 reads CASRSGAGDTEAFF. CDR3 sequence (DNA): TGTGCCAGCAGATCAGGAGCGGGGGACACTGAAGCTTTCTTT.

This clonotype was seen more than once but under ten times. This chain connects TRBV29-1 to TRBJ2-5; TRBD2 agrees at 7 bases. Per germline, CDR1 SQVTM and CDR2 ANQGSEA. The length of the CDR3 is 14 residues. The trim removed 4 bases at V and 7 bases at J, leaving 12 bases unmatched. The CDR3 bases are TGCAGCGTTGGGTCTATGGGGGGGAGTCGGACCCAGTACTTC. Protein sequence: CSVGSMGGSRTQYF. Combining the CDR3 with reference TRBV29-1 and TRBJ2-5 gives the whole variable domain SAVISQKPSRDICQRGTSLTIQCQVDSQVTMMFWYRQQPGQSLTLIATANQGSEATYESGFVIDKFPISRPNLTFSTLTVSNMSPEDSSIYLCSVGSMGGSRTQYFGPGTRLLVL.

This clonotype came up a few times. This rearrangement joins TRBV7-2 to TRBJ1-5; D unresolved. This CDR3 is built from 14 residues. V lost 2 bases to trimming and J lost 3 bases, with 8 bases between them. Germline V gene lookup returns CDR1 SGHTA and CDR2 FQGNSA. CDR3 loop: CASSLSSFNQPQHF. The CDR3, as DNA: TGTGCCAGCAGCTTATCGAGTTTCAATCAGCCCCAGCATTTT.

In this sample, this clonotype turned up a few times. The gene calls are TRBV13 and TRBJ2-7, with 8 bases aligning to TRBD2. CDR1 is PRHDT and CDR2 is FYEKMQ in the germline V gene (reference sequence). The junction had 4 bases not matched to a gene; V was cut back by 1 base and J by 2 bases. There are 15 residues in the CDR3. The CDR3 nucleotides are TGTGCCAGCAGCTTAGAGCTTAGCGGGACCTACGAGCAGTACTTC. Its translation: CASSLELSGTYEQYF. Filled out from reference TRBV13 and TRBJ2-7, the complete variable domain reads AAGVIQSPRHLIKEKRETATLKCYPIPRHDTVYWYQQGPGQDPQFLISFYEKMQSDKGSIPDRFSAQQFSDYHSELNMSSLELGDSALYFCASSLELSGTYEQYFGPGTRLTVT.

In regard to this clonotype: A read error is possible here, since a much larger clone lies one base away. The chain links TRBV29-1 to TRBJ2-1; D call uncertain. Trimming pared 6 bases from V and 6 bases from J, leaving 21 bases between. CDR1 SQVTM and CDR2 ANQGSEA come from the germline V gene. The CDR3 is 15 amino acids. The CDR3 DNA follows: TGCAGCGTCCAAAAGATCACCCTCTTGGGCAATGAGCAGTTCTTC. Its protein is CSVQKITLLGNEQFF.

This clonotype was seen more than once but under ten times. The chain uses TRBV29-1 and TRBJ2-7; TRBD1 matches at 12 bases. After removal of 3 bases from V and 7 bases from J, the junction contained 4 bases not matched to a gene. Germline CDR1 SQVTM, CDR2 ANQGSEA. There are 13 residues in the CDR3. DNA of the CDR3: TGCAGCGTTGAGAGGGACAGGGGGCTTGAGCAGTACTTC. It translates to CSVERDRGLEQYF.

This clonotype has just a few counts. This chain uses TRBV3-1 with TRBJ2-3, with 9 bases aligning to TRBD1. With 5 bases clipped from V and 4 bases from J, the junction kept 1 base outside the gene matches. The CDR3 spans 13 residues. CDR1 is LGHDT, CDR2 YNNKEL, per germline (reference sequence). The CDR3 here is CASSDRGADTQYF. Here the CDR3 DNA reads TGTGCCAGCAGCGACAGGGGGGCAGATACGCAGTATTTT.

The rearrangement joins TRBV28 to TRBJ1-5; unclear D gene. Germline-derived CDR1 and CDR2 are MDHEN and SYDVKM. The CDR3 totals 13 residues. V lost 5 bases, J lost 0 bases, and 5 bases lay in between. Here the CDR3 reads CASSPPSNQPQHF. DNA of the CDR3: TGTGCCAGCAGTCCACCTAGCAATCAGCCCCAGCATTTT.

This clonotype was detected a few times. The J gene is TRBJ2-3, the V gene TRBV12-3 or TRBV12-4; 11 bases agree with TRBD2. Trimming removed 6 bases from V and 9 bases from J; junction bases left unmatched: 8. The CDR3 totals 14 residues. This chain's CDR3 is CASRPGLAVSTQYF. The CDR3, as DNA: TGTGCCAGCAGGCCGGGACTAGCGGTTAGCACGCAGTATTTT.

The V gene is TRBV28, the J gene TRBJ2-2; maybe TRBD2 (5 bases). The CDR3 is 12 amino acids. Germline V lookup: CDR1 MDHEN, CDR2 SYDVKM. The CDR3 nucleotides are TGTGTTTCTGGAGGAGACACCGGGGAGCTGTTTTTT. The encoded protein is CVSGGDTGELFF.

The CDR3 coding sequence is TGTGCCAGCAGCCCTTTAGTAAACAGCTTACTAAACACCATATATTTT. It yields the protein CASSPLVNSLLNTIYF. The rearrangement links TRBV3-1 to TRBJ1-3; D call uncertain. V was cut by 4 bases and J by 6 bases, with 19 bases left in between. Per the germline V gene, CDR1 is LGHDT and CDR2 is YNNKEL (reference sequence). CDR3 length: 16 amino acids.

This chain joins TRBV5-1 and TRBJ2-7; 7 bases align to TRBD2. V lost 4 bases and J lost 5; bases outside the gene matches: 9. CDR1 is SGHRS and CDR2 is YFSETQ in the germline V gene. This CDR3 comprises 14 residues. The CDR3 reads CASSAHGRGDEQYF. The CDR3 DNA sequence: TGCGCCAGCAGCGCACACGGTCGGGGGGACGAGCAGTACTTC.

The table lists this clonotype with many counts. The chain employs TRBV19 and TRBJ2-2; the D is unclear. Germline V gene sequence: CDR1 LNHDA, CDR2 SQIVND (reference sequence). This CDR3 has 14 amino acids. Trimming cost V 4 bases and J 5 bases, with 11 bases left between them. In DNA, the CDR3 is TGTGCCAGTAGTACCGACGATTTAACCGGGGAGCTGTTTTTT. Translating gives CASSTDDLTGELFF.

This clonotype showed up just a few times. This chain uses TRBV28 with TRBJ1-5; possibly TRBD1 for D (5 bases). Deletions cut 5 bases from V and 0 bases from J, with 20 bases between. This CDR3 is built from 18 residues. CDR1 is MDHEN, CDR2 SYDVKM, per germline. The CDR3 sequence: CASSPTPGRPYSNQPQHF. The CDR3, as DNA: TGTGCCAGCAGTCCTACACCGGGACGGCCGTATAGCAATCAGCCCCAGCATTTT.

V and J are TRBV6-5 and TRBJ2-3; D unresolved. Germline lookup yields CDR1 MNHEY and CDR2 SVGAGI. This CDR3 contains 13 residues. Trimming cost V 2 bases and J 2 bases, with 5 bases left between them. CDR3 nucleotide sequence: TGTGCCAGCAGTTACCGCACCACAGATACGCAGTATTTT. It encodes CASSYRTTDTQYF.

J is TRBJ2-7 and V is TRBV5-1, with a weak D call TRBD1 (6 bases). Trimming shortened V by 2 bases and J by 0 bases, and 9 bases separated the two germline ends. The CDR3 loop spans 14 amino acids. Germline loops: CDR1 SGHRS, CDR2 YFSETQ. For the CDR3, the DNA is TGCGCCAGCAGCTTTGGGGACATCTCCTACGAGCAGTACTTC. Amino acid sequence: CASSFGDISYEQYF.

The chain is built from TRBV6-5 and TRBJ1-5; 7 nucleotides agree with TRBD1. J was trimmed by 1 base and V by 6 bases; bases with no gene match: 6. This CDR3 has 15 amino acids. The V gene's germline CDR1 is MNHEY and CDR2 SVGAGI. The CDR3 reads CASSNTDRSNQPQHF. The CDR3 DNA follows: TGTGCCAGCAGCAATACGGACAGGAGCAATCAGCCCCAGCATTTT.

The chain joins TRBV7-2 to TRBJ2-1; 7 bases line up with TRBD1. Per the germline V gene, CDR1 is SGHTA and CDR2 is FQGNSA. CDR3 size: 15 residues. V was pared by 4 bases and J by 0 bases, with 3 bases of the junction left unmatched. The CDR3 sequence: CASSWRTGSYNEQFF. As DNA, the CDR3 is TGTGCCAGCAGCTGGCGGACAGGCTCCTACAATGAGCAGTTCTTC.

This chain links TRBV28 with TRBJ2-1, with TRBD1 identical over 8 bases. CDR1 and CDR2 (germline): MDHEN, SYDVKM. Trimming removed 4 bases from V and 5 bases from J; junction bases left unmatched: 7. The CDR3 sequence is 15 residues long. CDR3 nucleotide sequence: TGTGCCAGCAGTTCCGCCGGGACAGGTAACAATGAGCAGTTCTTC. This codes for CASSSAGTGNNEQFF. The whole variable domain, filled in from reference TRBV28 and TRBJ2-1, reads DVKVTQSSRYLVKRTGEKVFLECVQDMDHENMFWYRQDPGLGLRLIYFSYDVKMKEKGDIPEGYSVSREKKERFSLILESASTNQTSMYLCASSSAGTGNNEQFFGPGTRLTVL.

This chain uses TRBV11-2 with TRBJ1-1; D call uncertain. The CDR3 has 16 amino acids. Germline assignment: CDR1 SGHAT and CDR2 FQNNGV. Trimming shortened V by 5 bases and J by 3 bases, and 19 bases separated the two germline ends. The CDR3 protein is CASSLGRSRSHTEAFF. CDR3 nucleotide sequence: TGTGCCAGCAGCCTCGGTCGTTCCAGGTCGCACACTGAAGCTTTCTTT.

This clonotype was seen only a few times. The chain uses TRBV2 and TRBJ2-5, with no clear D. V was pared by 7 bases and J by 0 bases, with 9 bases between. The CDR3 extends over 13 amino acids. Germline V CDR1 and CDR2: SNHLY, FYNNEI. The DNA of the CDR3 is TGTGCCAGCAATAAGGAGAACCAAGAGACCCAGTACTTC. It encodes CASNKENQETQYF.

V gene TRBV15 combines with J gene TRBJ1-5, with TRBD1 as a possible D gene (5 bases). CDR3 length equals 14 residues. V lost 9 bases, J lost 5 bases, and 17 bases lay in between. In germline, CDR1 is LNHNV, CDR2 YYDKDF (reference sequence). This CDR3 is CATDIGVIDQPQHF. CDR3 sequence (DNA): TGTGCCACAGATATAGGGGTTATTGATCAGCCCCAGCATTTT.

This clonotype was seen repeatedly, ten times or more. The V gene is TRBV12-3 or TRBV12-4, the J gene TRBJ2-3; TRBD1 matches 7 bases. Trimming removed 3 bases from V and 3 bases from J; junction bases left unmatched: 3. This CDR3 has 14 amino acids. The CDR3 spells CASSLSGQTDTQYF. CDR3 nucleotide sequence: TGTGCCAGCAGTTTGTCGGGACAGACAGATACGCAGTATTTT.

This clonotype came up many times. The chain joins TRBV12-3 or TRBV12-4 to TRBJ2-7; D possibly corresponds to TRBD2 (6 bases). The V and J ends lost 5 bases and 2 bases respectively, with 7 bases between them. The CDR3 is made up of 12 amino acids. For the CDR3, the DNA is TGTGCCAGCAGTAGACTAGCCTACGAGCAGTACTTC. As protein: CASSRLAYEQYF.

The chain uses TRBV6-5 and TRBJ2-7; no clear D. The CDR3 contains 16 residues. Germline V gene data show CDR1 as MNHEY and CDR2 as SVGAGI. Trimming cost V 0 bases and J 3 bases, with 15 bases left between them. Here the CDR3 reads CASSYSMFGRRYEQYF. In DNA form, the CDR3 reads TGTGCCAGCAGTTACTCGATGTTCGGCAGGCGCTACGAGCAGTACTTC.

This clonotype was seen repeatedly, ten times or more. The chain uses TRBV28 and TRBJ2-3; 9 bases align to TRBD2. Per germline, CDR1 MDHEN and CDR2 SYDVKM. Trimming removed 5 bases from V and 0 bases from J; junction bases left unmatched: 6. This CDR3 spans 16 amino acids. CDR3 amino acids: CASSRLAGRSTDTQYF. Written as DNA, the CDR3 is TGTGCCAGCAGTCGCCTAGCGGGACGAAGCACAGATACGCAGTATTTT. The variable domain in full, with the rest retrieved from reference TRBV28 and TRBJ2-3, is DVKVTQSSRYLVKRTGEKVFLECVQDMDHENMFWYRQDPGLGLRLIYFSYDVKMKEKGDIPEGYSVSREKKERFSLILESASTNQTSMYLCASSRLAGRSTDTQYFGPGTRLTVL.